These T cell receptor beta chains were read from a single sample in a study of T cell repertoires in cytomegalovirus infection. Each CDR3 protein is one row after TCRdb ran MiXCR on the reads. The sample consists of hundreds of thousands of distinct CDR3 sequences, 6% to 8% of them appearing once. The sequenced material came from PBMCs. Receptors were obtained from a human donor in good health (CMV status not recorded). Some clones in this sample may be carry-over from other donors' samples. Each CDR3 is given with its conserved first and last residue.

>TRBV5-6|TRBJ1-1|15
CASSRPNWVGTEAFF
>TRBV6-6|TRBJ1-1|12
CASLRVGTEAFF
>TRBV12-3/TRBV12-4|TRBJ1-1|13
CASSLTPPAEAFF
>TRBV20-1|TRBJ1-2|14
CSATSGLGSSANTF
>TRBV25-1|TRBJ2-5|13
CASSINNQETQYF
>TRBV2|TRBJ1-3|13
CASSDTGGNTIYF
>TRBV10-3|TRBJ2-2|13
CAISGQGAGELFF
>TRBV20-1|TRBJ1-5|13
CSARDIDNQPQHF
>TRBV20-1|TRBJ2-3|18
CSARPPGASGGVRGTQYF
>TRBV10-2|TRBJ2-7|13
CASSGTLLHEQYF
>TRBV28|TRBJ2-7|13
CASSYQPPYEQYF
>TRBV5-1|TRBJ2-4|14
CASSLEGAKNIQYF
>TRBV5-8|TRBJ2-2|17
CASSPPSGGANTGELFF
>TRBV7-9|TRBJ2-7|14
CASSPPGQGNEQYF
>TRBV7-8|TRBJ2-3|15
CASSPDSRGTDTQYF
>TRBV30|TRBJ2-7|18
CAWSVNSGGRPTTYEQYF
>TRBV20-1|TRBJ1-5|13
CSVIRGLNQPQHF
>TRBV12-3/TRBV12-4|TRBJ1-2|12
CASSLQPSGYTF
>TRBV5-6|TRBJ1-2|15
CASSSSGEWYYGYTF
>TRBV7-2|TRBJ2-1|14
CASSLAALENEQFF
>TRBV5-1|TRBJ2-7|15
CASSATGTGWDEQYF
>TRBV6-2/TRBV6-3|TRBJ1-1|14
CASTVDGPGTKTFF
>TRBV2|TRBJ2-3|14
CASSPSRGTDTQYF
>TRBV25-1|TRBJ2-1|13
CASTSGGYNEQFF
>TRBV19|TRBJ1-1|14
CASSRGRSTTEAFF
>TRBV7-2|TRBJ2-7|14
CASSLPRTGAEQYF
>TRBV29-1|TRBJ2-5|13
CSVEPSVQETQYF
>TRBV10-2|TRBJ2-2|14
CASRGQLNTGELFF
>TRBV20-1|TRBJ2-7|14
CSARDLDRVYEQYF
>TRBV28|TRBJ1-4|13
CASIEGTNEKLFF
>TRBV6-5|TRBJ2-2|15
CASSSTGLVTGELFF
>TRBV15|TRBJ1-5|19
CATSRGIGSRISPSGPQHF
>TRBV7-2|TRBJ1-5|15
CASSFWDGKNQPQHF
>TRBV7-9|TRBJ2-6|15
CASSPARPGANVLTF
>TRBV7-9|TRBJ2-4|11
CASSLDRVQYF
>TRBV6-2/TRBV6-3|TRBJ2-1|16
CASTLGTALPYNEQFF
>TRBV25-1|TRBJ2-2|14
CASSEGQPSGELFF
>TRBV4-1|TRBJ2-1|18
CASSQPHSSGGALNEQFF
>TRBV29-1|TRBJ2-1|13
CSVGGATYNEQFF
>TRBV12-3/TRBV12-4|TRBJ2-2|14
CASSFPGSFGELFF
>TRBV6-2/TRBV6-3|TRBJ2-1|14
CASRASGSHNEQFF
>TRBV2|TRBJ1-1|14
CASIGGRLNTEAFF
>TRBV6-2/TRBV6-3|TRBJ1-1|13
CASSGQIYSEAFF
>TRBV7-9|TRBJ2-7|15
CASSLDSDLSYEQYF
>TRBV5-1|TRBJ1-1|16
CASSSGRDKRNTEAFF
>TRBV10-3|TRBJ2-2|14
CAISERDPEGELFF
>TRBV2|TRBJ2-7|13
CASSAGGAFEQYF
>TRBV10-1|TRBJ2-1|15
CASSAGLAADNEQFF